These T cell receptor beta chains were read from a single sample in a study of vaccination and CD4 T cells after COVID-19. TCRdb ran MiXCR on the PCR reads and lists one entry per CDR3 protein. Of 9,500 to 10,000 distinct CDR3 sequences in the sample, less than 55% were seen once. These receptors' antigens are unknown. The material sequenced was CD4+ T cells from blood, cultured in vitro. The source of these receptors is a human donor who had recovered from COVID-19. Each CDR3 is given with its conserved first and last residue. D genes are given only for firm matches. Only some rows state a clone size, as once, few, many or a class for expanded clones.

TRBJ2-3 TRBV6-2/TRBV6-3 few TRBD2 CASSYSSRTSGGSPLSTDTQYF TGTGCCAGCAGTTACAGCTCTAGGACTAGCGGGGGATCTCCTCTTAGCACAGATACGCAGTATTTT
TRBJ2-1 TRBV20-1 . . CSVEKYNEQFF TGCAGTGTAGAAAAATACAATGAGCAGTTCTTC
TRBJ2-3 TRBV27 few . CASRPMGAGITDTQYF TGTGCCAGCAGGCCCATGGGAGCAGGGATCACAGATACGCAGTATTTT
TRBJ2-7 TRBV12-3/TRBV12-4 . . CASSLFWAATYEQYF TGTGCCAGCAGTTTATTTTGGGCCGCTACCTACGAGCAGTACTTC
TRBJ2-7 TRBV15 . TRBD2 CATSRVPSGRPDSYEQYF TGTGCCACCAGCAGAGTGCCCAGCGGGAGGCCTGACTCCTACGAGCAGTACTTC
TRBJ2-7 TRBV27 few . CASSLAAVYEQYF TGTGCCAGCAGTTTAGCGGCAGTCTACGAGCAGTACTTC
TRBJ1-5 TRBV12-3/TRBV12-4 . . CASTIMGQPQHF TGTGCCAGCACCATTATGGGTCAGCCCCAGCATTTT
TRBJ1-6 TRBV9 once . CASSVGPKNSPLHF TGTGCCAGCAGCGTCGGGCCGAAGAATTCACCCCTCCACTTT
TRBJ1-6 TRBV5-1 few . CASSRDTVSNSPLHF TGCGCCAGCAGCCGGGACACGGTATCAAATTCACCCCTCCACTTT
TRBJ2-7 TRBV9 . . CASSVQVGDYEQYF TGTGCCAGCAGCGTCCAGGTTGGGGACTACGAGCAGTACTTC
TRBJ2-7 TRBV18 . TRBD1 CASTNQGTGNEQYF TGTGCCAGCACGAACCAGGGGACAGGTAACGAGCAGTACTTC
TRBJ2-3 TRBV20-1 . . CSARAGDTQYF TGCAGTGCTAGAGCCGGTGATACGCAGTATTTT
TRBJ1-1 TRBV6-5 . . CASSYEGLAEAFF TGTGCCAGCAGTTATGAGGGTTTAGCTGAAGCTTTCTTT
TRBJ1-2 TRBV9 . . CASRSGVSNYGYTF TGTGCCAGCCGGTCGGGGGTTAGCAACTATGGCTACACCTTC
TRBJ2-5 TRBV24-1 few . CATSWDTGTQYF TGTGCCACCAGTTGGGACACGGGGACCCAGTACTTC
TRBJ1-1 TRBV15 few TRBD1 CATSSRGQGKSDTEAFF TGTGCCACCAGCAGCCGAGGACAGGGTAAAAGCGACACTGAAGCTTTCTTT
TRBJ2-5 TRBV20-1 . TRBD2 CSARDPLAAKTQYF TGCAGTGCTAGAGACCCACTAGCGGCTAAGACCCAGTACTTC
TRBJ1-5 TRBV2 once . CASQPLTRGRQPQHF TGTGCCAGCCAACCTCTAACCAGGGGTAGGCAGCCCCAGCATTTT
TRBJ1-2 TRBV4-1 . . CASSQSAFYGYTF TGCGCCAGCAGCCAGTCAGCATTCTATGGCTACACCTTC
TRBJ2-7 TRBV6-1 once . CASSAQSSYF TGTGCCAGCAGTGCACAGTCGTCATACTTC
TRBJ1-1 TRBV20-1 . . CSAILGGGTEAFF TGCAGTGCCATCTTGGGGGGAGGGACTGAAGCTTTCTTT
TRBJ2-7 TRBV6-1 . TRBD2 CASTAGLAAGSEQYF TGTGCCAGCACCGCGGGACTAGCGGCCGGCTCCGAGCAGTACTTC
TRBJ2-1 TRBV20-1 few . CSAGNNEQFF TGCAGTGCTGGGAACAATGAGCAGTTCTTC
TRBJ2-1 TRBV7-9 . . CASSFRGSRNNEQFF TGTGCCAGCAGCTTCAGAGGGAGCCGAAACAATGAGCAGTTCTTC
TRBJ1-2 TRBV4-3 . . CASSQVGGARDGYTF TGCGCCAGCAGCCAAGTAGGGGGGGCTCGGGATGGCTACACCTTC